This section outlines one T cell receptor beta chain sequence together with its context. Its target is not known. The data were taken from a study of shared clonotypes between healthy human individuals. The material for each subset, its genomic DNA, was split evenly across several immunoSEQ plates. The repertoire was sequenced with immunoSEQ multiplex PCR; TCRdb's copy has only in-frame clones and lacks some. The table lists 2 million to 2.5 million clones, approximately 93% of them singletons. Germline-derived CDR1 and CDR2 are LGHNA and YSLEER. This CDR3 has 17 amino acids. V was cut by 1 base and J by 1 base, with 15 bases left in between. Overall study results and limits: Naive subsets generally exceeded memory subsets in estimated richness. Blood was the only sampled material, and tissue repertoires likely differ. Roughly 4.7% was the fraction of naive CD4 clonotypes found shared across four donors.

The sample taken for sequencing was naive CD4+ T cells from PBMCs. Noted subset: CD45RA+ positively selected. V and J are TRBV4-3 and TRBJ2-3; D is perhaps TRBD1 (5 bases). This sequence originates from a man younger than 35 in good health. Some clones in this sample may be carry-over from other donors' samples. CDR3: CASSQGARATGTDTQYF. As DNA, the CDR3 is TGCGCCAGCAGCCAAGGGGCCAGGGCGACCGGCACAGATACGCAGTATTTT.